The rows below give T cell receptor beta chains drawn from one sample of a study of blood T cell repertoires in COVID-19. The method was immunoSEQ multiplex PCR; TCRdb's version includes in-frame clones alone and lacks a portion of them. The sample has around 100,000 clones; around 88% are singletons. The sample consisted of peripheral blood. The receptors derive from a human donor in a cohort sampled during active COVID-19. CDR3s include the opening cysteine and the closing phenylalanine or tryptophan. The order of the fields is J gene, V gene, clone size, D gene, CDR3 DNA, CDR3 protein. The D gene is left open where the match is weak. Clone size is not always given. Where it is, it says once, few, many or a class for expanded clones.

J: TRBJ1-2; V: TRBV12-5; size: -; D: -; DNA: TGTGCTAGTGGTTTGATATACTACCAGGGTCCCGGCGGCTACACCTTC; CDR3: CASGLIYYQGPGGYTF
J: TRBJ2-7; V: TRBV19; size: -; D: -; DNA: TGTGCCAGTAGTGCGGGGTACCCTGGACGAGACGAGCAGTACTTC; CDR3: CASSAGYPGRDEQYF
J: TRBJ2-2; V: TRBV27; size: -; D: TRBD1; DNA: TGTGCCAGCAGTCGATTCTTCGGGACAGATGCCTCGAACACCGGGGAGCTGTTTTTT; CDR3: CASSRFFGTDASNTGELFF
J: TRBJ2-7; V: TRBV10-1; size: -; D: TRBD1; DNA: TGCGCCAGCAGTGCGGTCTCCGGGACAGGGGGCGTCGACGAGCAGTACTTC; CDR3: CASSAVSGTGGVDEQYF
J: TRBJ2-1; V: TRBV6-5; size: -; D: -; DNA: TGTGCCAGCACCCCAGGGGACAATGAGCAGTTCTTC; CDR3: CASTPGDNEQFF
J: TRBJ2-7; V: TRBV7-2; size: -; D: -; DNA: TGTGCCAGCAGCCCGGCCCAGGGGCTCCCCTACGAGCAGTACTTC; CDR3: CASSPAQGLPYEQYF
J: TRBJ2-3; V: TRBV15; size: -; D: -; DNA: TGTGCCACCAGCAGAGATACCACGGGTACGCAGTATTTT; CDR3: CATSRDTTGTQYF
J: TRBJ2-7; V: TRBV28; size: -; D: TRBD2; DNA: TGTGCCAGCTTTTCTAGCGGGGCCGGCTCCTACGAGCAGTACTTC; CDR3: CASFSSGAGSYEQYF
J: TRBJ2-7; V: TRBV5-4; size: -; D: TRBD1; DNA: TGTGCCAGCAGCTGGGGACAGGGCCCTCCCTACGAGCAGTACTTC; CDR3: CASSWGQGPPYEQYF
J: TRBJ1-4; V: TRBV5-1; size: -; D: -; DNA: TGCGCCAGCAGCTCATCCCCCGGGACACGAAATGAAAAACTGTTTTTT; CDR3: CASSSSPGTRNEKLFF
J: TRBJ2-5; V: TRBV5-1; size: -; D: TRBD2; DNA: TGCGCCAGCAGCTTGGGTCTAGCGGGGGGAGAAGAGACCCAGTACTTC; CDR3: CASSLGLAGGEETQYF
J: TRBJ1-3; V: TRBV7-9; size: -; D: -; DNA: TGTGCCAGCAGCTTAAGTTGGAGACAGCCCTCTGGAAACACCATATATTTT; CDR3: CASSLSWRQPSGNTIYF
J: TRBJ2-3; V: TRBV10-3; size: -; D: -; DNA: TGTGCCATCAGTGAGGGGGGCGAATACACAGATACGCAGTATTTT; CDR3: CAISEGGEYTDTQYF
J: TRBJ2-7; V: TRBV5-1; size: -; D: -; DNA: TGCGCCAGCAGCTCCGAAGCAGGCACCTACGAGCAGTACTTC; CDR3: CASSSEAGTYEQYF
J: TRBJ1-1; V: TRBV19; size: -; D: -; DNA: TGTGCCAGTAGGGGGACACGGGACACTGAAGCTTTCTTT; CDR3: CASRGTRDTEAFF
J: TRBJ1-1; V: TRBV6-4; size: -; D: TRBD1; DNA: TGTGCCAGCTCCCGGGACAGGGCTGTGAACACTGAAGCTTTCTTT; CDR3: CASSRDRAVNTEAFF
J: TRBJ2-7; V: TRBV4-3; size: once; D: TRBD1; DNA: TGCGCCAGCAGCTGGACCGGGACAGGGGGCGACGAGCAGTACTTC; CDR3: CASSWTGTGGDEQYF
J: TRBJ1-1; V: TRBV7-3; size: -; D: TRBD1; DNA: TGTGCCAGCAGCCAGAACTTACAGACAGGGGCAGGGACTGAAGCTTTCTTT; CDR3: CASSQNLQTGAGTEAFF
J: TRBJ2-7; V: TRBV24-1; size: -; D: TRBD2; DNA: TGTGCCACCAGCCCCCCGGGGGGGCCCGAGCAGTACTTC; CDR3: CATSPPGGPEQYF
J: TRBJ1-2; V: TRBV11-2; size: -; D: -; DNA: TGTGCCAGCAGGGGTCTTCAGCGGCAGCTTAACTATGGCTACACCTTC; CDR3: CASRGLQRQLNYGYTF
J: TRBJ2-3; V: TRBV10-3; size: -; D: TRBD2; DNA: TGTGCCATCAGGGCTAGCGGGAGAACCACAGATACGCAGTATTTT; CDR3: CAIRASGRTTDTQYF
J: TRBJ2-3; V: TRBV5-1; size: -; D: -; DNA: TGCGCCAGCAGCCAACGCCTTAGGAGGTCGTATACAGATACGCAGTATTTT; CDR3: CASSQRLRRSYTDTQYF
J: TRBJ1-5; V: TRBV12-5; size: -; D: -; DNA: TGTGCTAGTGGTCCGGGGGGCAGTCGTCAGCCCCAGCATTTT; CDR3: CASGPGGSRQPQHF
J: TRBJ2-5; V: TRBV23-1; size: -; D: -; DNA: TGCGCCAGCAGTCAATCAACAGGCGACCAAGAGACCCAGTACTTC; CDR3: CASSQSTGDQETQYF
J: TRBJ2-1; V: TRBV5-1; size: -; D: TRBD2; DNA: TGCGCCAGCAGCGCCAAAGCGGGGGCAGGGTTTATTCCGGGGAGCTCCTACAATGAGCAGTTCTTC; CDR3: CASSAKAGAGFIPGSSYNEQFF
J: TRBJ2-7; V: TRBV6-2/TRBV6-3; size: -; D: -; DNA: TGTGCCAGCAGTTCGAGCGGTAGGATTTCCAACGAGCAGTACTTC; CDR3: CASSSSGRISNEQYF
J: TRBJ1-3; V: TRBV18; size: -; D: -; DNA: TGTGCCAGCTCACCTGGGCCAGACACAAACACCATATATTTT; CDR3: CASSPGPDTNTIYF
J: TRBJ2-1; V: TRBV19; size: -; D: -; DNA: TGTGCCAGTAGTAGCGACAGGAGCCCGGGCGATGAGCAGTTCTTC; CDR3: CASSSDRSPGDEQFF
J: TRBJ1-4; V: TRBV7-9; size: -; D: TRBD1; DNA: TGTGCCAGCAGCCCGACGGGACAGGGGTATGGAAAACTGTTTTTT; CDR3: CASSPTGQGYGKLFF
J: TRBJ2-1; V: TRBV7-8; size: -; D: TRBD2; DNA: TGTGCCAGCAGCCCTAGACTAGCGGGCGGCCCCTACAATGAGCAGTTCTTC; CDR3: CASSPRLAGGPYNEQFF
J: TRBJ2-1; V: TRBV4-3; size: -; D: TRBD2; DNA: TGCGCCAGCAGCCAGGGGACTAGCGGGAGAAGTGAGCAGTTCTTC; CDR3: CASSQGTSGRSEQFF
J: TRBJ1-4; V: TRBV18; size: -; D: -; DNA: TGTGCCAGCTCACCTAACATTGGGGCAAATGAAAAACTGTTTTTT; CDR3: CASSPNIGANEKLFF
J: TRBJ2-3; V: TRBV5-6; size: -; D: -; DNA: TGTGCCAGCAGCCCACCAGGGACAGATACGCAGTATTTT; CDR3: CASSPPGTDTQYF
J: TRBJ1-1; V: TRBV7-9; size: few; D: TRBD1; DNA: TGTGCCAGCAGCTTTCAGGGGGACACTGAAGCTTTCTTT; CDR3: CASSFQGDTEAFF
J: TRBJ2-5; V: TRBV7-2; size: -; D: -; DNA: TGTGCCAGCAGCTGGAGGGCCTCTGGGGAGACCCAGTACTTC; CDR3: CASSWRASGETQYF
J: TRBJ2-6; V: TRBV5-6; size: -; D: TRBD1; DNA: TGTGCCAGCAGCTTGGACAGGGGGCCGGGTGGGGCCAACGTCCTGACTTTC; CDR3: CASSLDRGPGGANVLTF
J: TRBJ2-7; V: TRBV6-5; size: once; D: TRBD1; DNA: TGTGCCAGCAGTTACGGGACAGGGGGTAATCGGTACTTC; CDR3: CASSYGTGGNRYF
J: TRBJ1-2; V: TRBV28; size: -; D: -; DNA: TGTGCCAGCAGTACTACGACGGGGAACTATGGCTACACCTTC; CDR3: CASSTTTGNYGYTF
J: TRBJ2-3; V: TRBV6-5; size: -; D: TRBD2; DNA: TGTGCCAGCAGTCGACTAGCGTTTAGCACAGATACGCAGTATTTT; CDR3: CASSRLAFSTDTQYF
J: TRBJ2-7; V: TRBV7-9; size: -; D: TRBD2; DNA: TGTGCCAGCAGCTCGTATTCCGGGCTAGCGGGAGTTCAGGCCTACGAGCAGTACTTC; CDR3: CASSSYSGLAGVQAYEQYF
J: TRBJ2-5; V: TRBV18; size: few; D: -; DNA: TGTGCCAGCTCACCACGGAGGTCCGGACAGGAGACCCAGTACTTC; CDR3: CASSPRRSGQETQYF
J: TRBJ2-1; V: TRBV6-5; size: -; D: TRBD2; DNA: TGTGCCAGCAGTTACCACCCCGGGACTAAGAATGAGCAGTTCTTC; CDR3: CASSYHPGTKNEQFF